The 26 T cell receptor beta chains below were found in one sample sequenced in a study of regulatory T cells in long-lasting Graves disease. Researchers made TCR beta libraries by using iRepertoire HTBI primers and running Arm-PCR on CDR3 regions. Using its own MiXCR run on the multiplex PCR reads, TCRdb lists one record per CDR3 protein. The table has about 620,000 distinct CDR3 sequences, roughly 15% seen once. As to time point: newly diagnosed GD, antithyroid drugs for less than 3 months. Researchers made the TCR library from RNA that was extracted from PBMCs. The sample also formed part of further work on T cells in Graves' hyperthyroidism and ophthalmopathy.

The sequences come from peripheral blood mononuclear cells (PBMCs), collected at new diagnosis, from a patient treated with antithyroid drugs. The receptors here all came from a woman aged 25 to 45 with Graves disease.

This clonotype was observed at least ten times. V gene TRBV2 combines with J gene TRBJ1-2; D unresolved. The V gene's germline CDR1 is SNHLY and CDR2 FYNNEI. The germline V and J ends were trimmed by 8 bases and 4 bases, with 14 bases remaining between them. The CDR3 has 13 residues. CDR3 sequence (DNA): TGTGCCAGCTCGGGCAGTCTGGGCTATGGCTACACCTTC. Residues: CASSGSLGYGYTF. Full variable domain (missing parts from reference TRBV2 and TRBJ1-2): EPEVTQTPSHQVTQMGQEVILRCVPISNHLYFYWYRQILGQKVEFLVSFYNNEISEKSEIFDDQFSVERPDGSNFTLKIRSTKLEDSAMYFCASSGSLGYGYTFGSGTRLTVV.

The table lists this clonotype with many counts. This chain joins TRBV29-1 and TRBJ2-5; D ambiguous. The germline V and J ends were trimmed by 7 bases and 5 bases, with 14 bases remaining between them. The germline V gene has CDR1 SQVTM and CDR2 ANQGSEA. The CDR3 extends over 12 amino acids. For the CDR3, the DNA is TGCAGCGCGGGTCCCTTGGGTGAGACCCAGTACTTC. It yields the protein CSAGPLGETQYF. The variable domain in full, completed from reference TRBV29-1 and TRBJ2-5, reads SAVISQKPSRDICQRGTSLTIQCQVDSQVTMMFWYRQQPGQSLTLIATANQGSEATYESGFVIDKFPISRPNLTFSTLTVSNMSPEDSSIYLCSAGPLGETQYFGPGTRLLVL.

This clonotype was found a few times. The chain has TRBV30 and TRBJ1-3; no firm D call. Germline-derived CDR1 and CDR2 are GTSNPN and SVGIG (reference sequence). CDR3 size: 14 residues. V was cut by 5 bases and J by 0 bases, with 11 bases left in between. In nucleotides, the CDR3 is TGTGCCTGGGAGCTGGGCGTCTCTGGAAACACCATATATTTT. Translating it yields CAWELGVSGNTIYF.

CDR3 DNA sequence: TGTGCCAGCAGCTTCCAATCGGTGGAGACCCAGTACTTC. The encoded protein is CASSFQSVETQYF. The rearrangement links TRBV7-2 to TRBJ2-1; unclear D gene. The J call is uncertain, as TRBJ2-5 better fits the DNA end. This CDR3 contains 13 residues. Germline-derived CDR1 and CDR2 are SGHTA and FQGNSA.

This clonotype was observed at least ten times. This chain connects TRBV19 to TRBJ1-6, with 10 bases lining up with TRBD1. CDR1 and CDR2 from the germline V gene are LNHDA and SQIVND (reference sequence). With 6 bases clipped from V and 7 bases from J, the junction kept 6 bases outside the gene matches. CDR3 length equals 15 residues. The DNA of the CDR3 is TGTGCCAGTAGCAATCCGGGACAGGGGAATTCACCCCTCCACTTT. This sequence encodes CASSNPGQGNSPLHF.

V is TRBV14 and J is TRBJ2-2; TRBD1 aligns across 9 bases. The CDR3 sequence is 16 residues long. CDR1 and CDR2 (germline): SGHDN, FVKESK. Losses at the gene ends were 4 bases for V and 6 bases for J; bases not matched to a gene: 9. The CDR3: CASSRGGTGKSGELFF. As DNA, the CDR3 is TGTGCCAGCAGCCGAGGAGGGACAGGGAAATCCGGGGAGCTGTTTTTT. Based on the CDR3 plus reference TRBV14 and TRBJ2-2, the full variable domain is EAGVTQFPSHSVIEKGQTVTLRCDPISGHDNLYWYRRVMGKEIKFLLHFVKESKQDESGMPNNRFLAERTGGTYSTLKVQPAELEDSGVYFCASSRGGTGKSGELFFGEGSRLTVL.

J is TRBJ2-3 and V is TRBV20-1; possibly TRBD2 for D (5 bases). The CDR3 consists of 15 residues. Trimming removed 3 bases at V and 2 bases at J, with 15 bases between. Germline values: CDR1 DFQATT, CDR2 SNEGSKA (reference sequence). The CDR3 is CSASSIQRTTDTQYF. CDR3 nucleotides: TGCAGTGCTAGTTCTATACAGCGGACCACAGATACGCAGTATTTT.

In its sample, this clonotype was seen many times. The chain uses TRBV28 and TRBJ1-2; 9 bases match TRBD1. Trimming cost V 6 bases and J 5 bases; bases outside gene matches: 10. The CDR3 loop spans 15 amino acids. Germline V gene lookup returns CDR1 MDHEN and CDR2 SYDVKM. The CDR3 spells CASSLLGTGIYGYTF. The CDR3 bases are TGTGCCAGCAGCCTCCTGGGGACAGGGATTTATGGCTACACCTTC.

This clonotype has a count of ten or more. This chain joins TRBV28 and TRBJ2-7; 10 nucleotides line up with TRBD1. From germline, CDR1 is MDHEN and CDR2 SYDVKM. The J segment lost 3 bases and the V segment lost 6 bases, leaving 5 bases of the junction unmatched. The CDR3 is 14 amino acids. This CDR3 reads CASSSGTGVYEQYF. CDR3 in DNA: TGTGCCAGCAGCTCCGGGACAGGGGTCTACGAGCAGTACTTC.

Note on this clonotype: A read error may explain this, as a much larger clone is one base away. The V and J genes are TRBV6-1 and TRBJ1-1; no definite D call. Germline V CDR1 and CDR2: MNHNS, SASEGT. The V and J ends lost 5 bases and 10 bases respectively, with 17 bases between them. The CDR3 has 13 amino acids. The chain's CDR3 is CASSYRPNPGAFF. CDR3 DNA sequence: TGTGCCAGCAGTTATCGACCGAACCCTGGAGCTTTCTTT.

At least ten counts were recorded for this clonotype. This sequence joins TRBV3-1 and TRBJ1-2; a possible D gene is TRBD1 (5 bases). Per germline, CDR1 LGHDT and CDR2 YNNKEL (reference sequence). The CDR3 contains 17 residues. V lost 3 bases and J 5 bases, leaving 22 bases between the germline ends. CDR3 coding DNA: TGTGCCAGCAGCCAGTCGGCCCGGGAGTTGCGACAGTATGGCTACACCTTC. It translates to CASSQSARELRQYGYTF.

This clonotype appeared a few times. V gene TRBV2 combines with J gene TRBJ2-5; D perhaps matches TRBD1 (5 bases). The CDR3 loop spans 15 amino acids. Germline V gives CDR1 SNHLY, CDR2 FYNNEI. Trimming took 0 bases from V and 2 from J, leaving 10 bases between them. Here the CDR3 reads CASSEAFDSQETQYF. The CDR3 bases are TGTGCCAGCAGTGAAGCTTTCGACAGTCAAGAGACCCAGTACTTC.

In this sample, this clonotype turned up many times. This chain links TRBV7-2 with TRBJ2-7; 8 bases are a match to TRBD1. J lost 3 bases, V lost 5 bases, and 12 bases had no gene match. CDR1 is SGHTA and CDR2 is FQGNSA in the germline V gene. The CDR3 is 16 residues long. The chain's CDR3 is CASSPVGTGANYEQYF. DNA of the CDR3: TGTGCCAGCAGCCCTGTCGGGACAGGTGCTAACTACGAGCAGTACTTC.

The chain employs TRBV5-1 and TRBJ1-1; D perhaps matches TRBD1 (5 bases). Germline CDR1 is SGHRS and CDR2 is YFSETQ. This CDR3 has 15 amino acids. V was cut by 6 bases and J by 7 bases, with 22 bases left in between. The CDR3 sequence is CASTYLGGGLGEAFF. In DNA form, the CDR3 reads TGCGCCAGCACCTATCTGGGGGGAGGGTTGGGTGAAGCTTTCTTT.

This chain connects TRBV2 to TRBJ2-7; 13 bases match TRBD2. The V and J ends lost 6 bases and 6 bases, in that order; junction bases with no gene match: 11. Germline values: CDR1 SNHLY, CDR2 FYNNEI. The CDR3 sequence is 16 residues long. DNA for the CDR3: TGTGCCAGCAGCCGCAGGACTAGCGGGAGTGGTGCCGAGCAGTACTTC. It translates to CASSRRTSGSGAEQYF.

V and J are TRBV18 and TRBJ1-2; possible D gene TRBD1, 5 bases. Germline values: CDR1 KGHSH, CDR2 LQKENI. V lost 5 bases to trimming and J lost 3 bases, with 13 bases between them. CDR3 length: 14 residues. The DNA for the CDR3 is TGTGCCAGCTCAACTACCGGGACCTACTATGGCTACACCTTC. Its protein product is CASSTTGTYYGYTF.

This clonotype has only a few counts. The chain has TRBV29-1 and TRBJ2-3, with 10 nucleotides matching TRBD2. The CDR3 runs to 14 residues. Germline CDR1 and CDR2: SQVTM and ANQGSEA. The V gene end was trimmed by 8 bases and the J gene end by 5 bases; junction bases not matched to a gene: 10. The CDR3 here is CSYRAGGGGDTQYF. CDR3 bases: TGCAGCTACCGAGCGGGAGGGGGGGGAGATACGCAGTATTTT.

This clonotype was counted many times. The chain employs TRBV28 and TRBJ1-1; D perhaps matches TRBD1 (6 bases). Trimming pared 6 bases from V and 7 bases from J, leaving 21 bases between. This CDR3 is 15 amino acids long. Germline assignment: CDR1 MDHEN and CDR2 SYDVKM. CDR3 protein: CASSLPWGGLSEAFF. CDR3 nucleotides: TGTGCCAGCAGCCTACCTTGGGGGGGGCTGAGTGAAGCTTTCTTT.

This clonotype was observed many times. The chain has TRBV28 and TRBJ1-1, with D unresolved. CDR3 length equals 12 residues. Trimming left V 0 bases short and J 7 bases short, with 6 bases between. Per germline, CDR1 MDHEN and CDR2 SYDVKM. The CDR3 sequence is CASSLWAYEAFF. In DNA form, the CDR3 reads TGTGCCAGCAGTTTATGGGCCTATGAAGCTTTCTTT.

This clonotype has at least ten counts. This chain joins TRBV20-1 and TRBJ2-7; 14 bases map to TRBD2. Germline CDR1 reads DFQATT; CDR2 reads SNEGSKA (reference sequence). CDR3 length: 14 amino acids. Trimming at V came to 5 bases and at J to 3 bases, leaving 3 bases not matched to a gene. This CDR3 is CSAGGTSGSYEQYF. CDR3 nucleotides: TGCAGTGCTGGGGGGACTAGCGGGAGCTACGAGCAGTACTTC.

This clonotype was picked up a small number of times. The chain recombines TRBV20-1 with TRBJ2-3; 10 positions match TRBD2. The junction had 9 bases not matched to a gene; V was cut back by 0 bases and J by 6 bases. Germline CDR1 DFQATT, CDR2 SNEGSKA (reference sequence). The CDR3 length is 16 residues. CDR3 loop: CSARDPASGRGDTQYF. The CDR3 DNA follows: TGCAGTGCTAGAGATCCGGCTAGCGGGAGAGGGGATACGCAGTATTTT.

This clonotype was counted ten times or more. The CDR3 protein is CASSSSGSVGNEQFF. CDR3 coding DNA: TGTGCCAGCAGCTCTAGCGGGAGTGTGGGAAATGAGCAGTTCTTC. This chain joins TRBV7-3 and TRBJ2-1; 10 bases line up with TRBD2. There are 15 residues in the CDR3. J lost 7 bases, V lost 4 bases, and 7 bases had no gene match. Looked up from germline, CDR1 is SGHTA and CDR2 is FQGTGA. Together with reference TRBV7-3 and TRBJ2-1, the CDR3 gives the full variable domain: GAGVSQTPSNKVTEKGKYVELRCDPISGHTALYWYRQSLGQGPEFLIYFQGTGAADDSGLPNDRFFAVRPEGSVSTLKIQRTERGDSAVYLCASSSSGSVGNEQFFGPGTRLTVL.

This clonotype was recorded at least ten times. The V and J genes are TRBV12-5 and TRBJ1-1; no clear D gene. V shed 3 bases and J shed 3 bases, with 5 bases lying between them. CDR1 is LGHNT, CDR2 FRNRAP, per germline. The CDR3 covers 12 residues. CDR3 residues: CASGFKDTEAFF. CDR3 nucleotide sequence: TGTGCTAGTGGTTTTAAGGACACTGAAGCTTTCTTT.

The rearrangement joins TRBV28 to TRBJ2-7; D is unclear. V lost 7 bases to trimming and J lost 0 bases, with 13 bases between them. The CDR3 extends over 14 amino acids. Per the germline V gene, CDR1 is MDHEN and CDR2 is SYDVKM. The DNA for the CDR3 is TGTGCCAGCAACAGATACACTGGCTCCTACGAGCAGTACTTC. It is translated as CASNRYTGSYEQYF.

Only a few counts were recorded for this clonotype. The chain joins TRBV29-1 to TRBJ2-7; 8 nucleotides match TRBD2. With 6 bases clipped from V and 4 bases from J, the junction kept 11 bases outside the gene matches. CDR1 and CDR2 (germline): SQVTM, ANQGSEA. The CDR3 spans 14 residues. This CDR3 reads CSVYSGTTTYEQYF. CDR3 nucleotide sequence: TGCAGCGTATATAGCGGGACCACTACTTACGAGCAGTACTTC.

This rearrangement joins TRBV19 to TRBJ2-2; perhaps D is TRBD1 or TRBD2 (5 bases each). Between the trimmed V and J ends, which lost 3 bases and 7 bases, there was a span of 15 bases. This CDR3 contains 15 residues. The germline CDR1 and CDR2 sequences are LNHDA and SQIVND (reference sequence). Here the CDR3 reads CASSIGQGVDGELFF. CDR3 DNA: TGTGCCAGTAGTATTGGGCAGGGAGTTGACGGGGAGCTGTTTTTT.